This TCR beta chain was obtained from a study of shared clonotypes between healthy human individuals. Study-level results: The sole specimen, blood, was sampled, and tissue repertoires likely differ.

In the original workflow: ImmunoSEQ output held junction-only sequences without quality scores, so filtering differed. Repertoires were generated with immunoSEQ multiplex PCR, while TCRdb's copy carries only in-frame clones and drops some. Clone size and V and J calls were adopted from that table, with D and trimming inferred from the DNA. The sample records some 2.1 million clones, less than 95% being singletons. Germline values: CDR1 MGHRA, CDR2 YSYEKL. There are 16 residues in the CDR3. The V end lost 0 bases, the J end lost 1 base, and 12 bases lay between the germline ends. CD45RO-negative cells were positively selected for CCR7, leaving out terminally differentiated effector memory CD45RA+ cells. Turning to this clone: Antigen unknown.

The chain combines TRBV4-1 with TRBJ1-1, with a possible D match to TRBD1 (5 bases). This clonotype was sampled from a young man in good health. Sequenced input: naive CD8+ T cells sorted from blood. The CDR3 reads CASSQDIGTSNTEAFF. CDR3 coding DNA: TGCGCCAGCAGCCAAGATATAGGGACGTCGAACACTGAAGCTTTCTTT.